This T cell receptor (beta chain) appears in the sequencing data of a study of beta chain features in type 1 diabetes. For the study at large: Age, gender, cell numbers and subset yield matched between patients and controls.

In regard to this clone: The antigen is unknown.

Only one heparinised blood draw was taken per donor, and its volume averaged about 120 mL. Expressed TCRB transcripts were sequenced because the entire RNA isolate underwent reverse transcription. Profiled with immunoSEQ multiplex PCR; TCRdb holds only in-frame clones, not every one. The data contain around 650,000 clones, around an eighth of them singletons. The CDR3 consists of 13 residues. The germline V gene has CDR1 SEHNR and CDR2 FQNEAQ (reference sequence). V gave up 5 bases and J gave up 4 bases; unmatched junction bases: 4. Overall study findings and caveats: Shorter templates might be favored by PCR, and equally so in patients and in controls. More deletions and fewer insertions at VDJ junctions were seen in type 1 diabetes patients. Shortening of TCRB CDR3s, moderate but significant, appeared in all four CD4+ subsets of Type 1 diabetes patients.

The material sequenced was naive CD4+ T cells from blood. This chain joins TRBV7-9 and TRBJ1-2; TRBD1 agrees at 7 bases. The receptor comes from a man under 40 with type 1 diabetes. In nucleotides, the CDR3 is TGTGCCAGCAGCCCAGGACAGGTCTATGGCTACACCTTC. Translating it yields CASSPGQVYGYTF. Looking up the rest from reference TRBV7-9 and TRBJ1-2 gives the full variable domain: DTGVSQNPRHKITKRGQNVTFRCDPISEHNRLYWYRQTLGQGPEFLTYFQNEAQLEKSRLLSDRFSAERPKGSFSTLEIQRTEQGDSAMYLCASSPGQVYGYTFGSGTRLTVV.